Given below is one T cell receptor beta chain in context. The length of the CDR3 is 14 residues. V lost 2 bases and J lost 3, with 10 bases in between. Germline V gene sequence: CDR1 KGHSH, CDR2 LQKENI. The sample comes from a study of OX40 agonist ivuxolimab in advanced cancers. Overall study: With ivuxolimab, an agonistic anti-OX40 (CD134) antibody, patients were treated.

Clones were sequenced by immunoSEQ multiplex PCR, and TCRdb holds only the in-frame ones, with some missing. The table has around 80,000 clones, roughly 92% seen once; the top ten hold around 0.64%. The V and J genes are TRBV18 and TRBJ1-1, with D unclear. The TCR sequence derives from an adult with an advanced solid tumor such as melanoma, head and neck, liver or kidney cancer. The sample in question was CD4+ or CD8+ T cells sorted from blood, obtained in a trial of the OX40 agonist ivuxolimab. The CDR3 spells CASSPSWGDTEAFF. CDR3 DNA: TGTGCCAGCTCACCAAGTTGGGGAGACACTGAAGCTTTCTTT.